This T cell receptor beta chain was recorded in a study of cytomegalovirus exposure and HLA in healthy donors listed by TCRdb under 2017. Background for the entire study: According to an earlier analysis of 587 of the donors, about 179 million T cells yielded roughly 110 million unique TCR beta sequences and roughly 280 Gb of sequence data. The number of typed donors differed by locus: about 620-630 for A, B, C, DRB1 and DQB1; some 500 for DQA1; approximately 600 for DPA1; and around 450 for DPB1. The T cell repertoires of 700 or so subjects were profiled by immunosequencing and related to cytomegalovirus serostatus. Both class I and class II loci were covered by HLA typing, at four-digit resolution. Donor age, sex, ethnicity and CMV serostatus were compiled alongside the repertoire data. Five DR-DQ haplotypes were handled as single units for association and clustering because linkage in the cohort was strong. In addition to the first cohort of 500 to 850 subjects, a separate validation cohort of over 90 different subjects was used. Every repertoire in the discovery cohort had been generated on one and the same sequencing platform. Roughly 300 gigabases of sequencing data and approximately 80 million unique TCR sequences were included in an early release covering about 620 HLA-typed donors. An earlier analysis of roughly 580 of the donors used high-throughput TCR beta sequencing to judge whether each TCR beta V gene segment behaved as functional or pseudogenic. A later analysis re-analyzed previously published TCR beta repertoires from several hundred donors and added high-resolution HLA genotyping to study TCR occurrence patterns. The aim of the study was to test whether cataloging public T cell receptors could identify signatures of past pathogen exposure. On average, roughly 240,000 unique TCR beta nucleotide sequences were sequenced per donor among a few hundred genotyped donors of the cohort, with roughly 18% of those sequences being non-productive. Rather than drawing on any new phenotypic data, the later analysis identified candidate immune exposures from TCR beta sequences and the way those sequences occurred across donors. The genetic ancestry cluster associated with self-reported Caucasian donors included 65% to 90% of the roughly 400 genotyped donors. High-throughput TCR immunosequencing, statistical association of individual TCRs with disease status, and machine learning were combined to predict cytomegalovirus infection status. A later genetic analysis took genome-wide SNP genotypes for 398 of the 666 donors and used that subset as a discovery cohort. General findings and caveats noted by the study authors: For the cohort, immune exposure information was limited to CMV serostatus. Because the 87-base-pair reads could not distinguish some IMGT-functional V segments, including TRBV6-2 and TRBV6-3, those segments were excluded. The presence/absence analyses assumed that sequencing depth was roughly uniform across donors, and that assumption may not be true. A cluster of highly shared sequence variants was judged likely to represent a technical artifact of the sequencing pipeline. The study gave a list of 150 to 200 TCR beta chains associated with cytomegalovirus. The authors suggested that the approach could potentially be extended to other disease states and immunological phenotypes. Most TCR sequences were observed very rarely across donors, whereas some public TCRs were present in many individuals. V-gene and J-gene trimming of TCR beta chains was associated with a missense DCLRE1C variant in a later genetic analysis, and the association was replicated in an independent cohort. The classifier was reported to diagnose cytomegalovirus status with high specificity and sensitivity in both the original and validation cohorts. Only TCR beta chains were sequenced in this cohort, and the absence of alpha or paired-chain data limited detectable features. Several of the top co-occurrence clusters appeared to be linked to parvovirus B19, influenza, CMV and Epstein-Barr virus, according to a later analysis. Most CMV-associated TCR beta chains appeared to be HLA-restricted in a later analysis, and the HLA associations seemed to be driven largely by CMV exposure. In vitro tests confirmed that a few of the cytomegalovirus-associated TCR beta chains recognize cytomegalovirus antigens. At a false discovery rate of 0.05, a later analysis linked around 17,000 TCR beta sequences to specific HLA alleles. According to a later genetic analysis, donors in an Asian-associated ancestry cluster had fewer N-insertions in productive TCRs than the approximately 700-donor mean. A further reported finding was that TCR beta sequences accurately predicted the HLA-A and HLA-B alleles for most subjects in the first cohort. In a later analysis, HLA-associated TCR beta chains were found to be more clonally expanded and to have lower generation probabilities than equally common non-associated chains. In an earlier analysis of about 540 of the donors, most TCR beta V segments were observed in productive rearrangements about 87% or about 30% of the time, broadly matching IMGT annotations. In a later analysis, TCR association rates were found to vary across HLA loci, with the most associated TCRs seen for DRB1 alleles and the fewest for HLA-C alleles. Because HLA typing was missing for some donors at each locus, association tests included only the typed subset. Correlated functional status among segregating V segments might be attributable to linkage disequilibrium, but an unknown experimental factor could not be ruled out. Because counts were too low, roughly 17 rarely observed V segments, including chromosome 9 orphons, were left out of the earlier analysis of a few hundred of the donors. When HLA alleles, especially DR and DQ, strongly co-occurred, attributing TCR associations to individual alleles was difficult.

The cohort was made up of 650 to 700 healthy bone marrow donors. Cohort members were all nominally healthy when sampled, although unrecorded immune exposures were likely present. The donor tested CMV seronegative and was one of the 352 seronegative cohort members. Each donor provided a peripheral blood sample, and peripheral blood mononuclear cells were used for TCR beta sequencing. Genomic DNA extraction from the blood cell samples was performed with the Qiagen DNeasy Blood Extraction Kit. Receptor amplification or capture employed the immunoSEQ multiplex PCR assay. For the multiplex PCR, a mixture combining 60 forward primers for TCR Vbeta segments and 13 reverse primers for TCR Jbeta segments was used. The CDR3 region of rearranged TCR beta genes was amplified from genomic DNA with a multiplex PCR assay. On the Illumina HiSeq System, the amplified TCR beta libraries were sequenced as 87-base-pair reads. The study's own analysis went as follows. In a later analysis, tens of millions of unique TCR beta chains were counted across the roughly 670 repertoires, and roughly 10 million of these chains were shared by at least two donors. Raw reads were error-corrected and collapsed into unique sequences with a nearest-neighbor algorithm that merged closely related sequences to remove PCR and sequencing errors. To assign V, D and J gene segments, CDR3 sequences were aligned to IMGT reference sequences. For a sequence to be retained, a match of at least six nucleotides was required to both a V gene segment and a J gene segment. Rearrangements were called productive when the CDR3 lacked stop codons and stayed in frame with V and J; all others were non-productive. CDR3 was defined by IMGT convention, running from the second conserved V-encoded cysteine to the conserved J-encoded phenylalanine. In an earlier analysis of 550 to 650 of the donors, sequences lacking an unambiguous match to a single V gene segment were excluded. In an earlier analysis of a few hundred of the donors, V segments were called functional above 56.7% productive rearrangements and were called segregating when the between-donor standard deviation exceeded 5%. A statistical classification framework was developed to diagnose cytomegalovirus status using the catalog of TCR beta chain sequences. A later analysis assigned V and J genes by comparing TCR nucleotide sequences with IMGT/GENE-DB human TR gene sequences. A later analysis assigned CDR3 sequences and most-parsimonious VDJ recombination scenarios with the TCRdist pipeline. In a later analysis, each TCR beta chain was defined by its CDR3 amino acid sequence together with its V-gene family, and reads lacking a unique V-gene family were excluded. In a later analysis, around 600 highly shared, low-generation-probability nucleotide sequences were removed to address suspected cross-contamination and a sequencing artifact. A later analysis calculated a clonal expansion index for each public chain from normalized within-repertoire ranks of inferred template counts. Generation probabilities in a later analysis came from a VDJ recombination model fitted to out-of-frame rearrangements, and those results were checked against IGoR. A later analysis scored TCR-TCR, TCR-HLA and TCR-CMV co-occurrence with hypergeometric tests, applying a repertoire-size bias correction to TCR pairs. False discovery rates were estimated in a later analysis by permuting HLA or CMV assignments 20 times. In a later analysis, co-occurring TCRs were grouped using DBSCAN, and TCRdist sequence similarity was added for clustering within HLA-allele-positive subsets. For co-occurrence clustering, repertoires with fewer than 30,000 or more than 120,000 public chains were excluded, along with about five repertoires with anomalous nucleotide sharing. Held by TCRdb, this immuneACCESS table contains in-frame sequences only and omits some clones. Under half of the omission traces to an unresolved V gene where checked; the cause of the rest is unknown. That table gives V, J and clone size, and the DNA gave D and trimming. The data table for this sample lists about 91,000 clones. The ten largest clones add up to roughly 3% of the sample.

In regard to this clone: The target of this receptor is not known.

The germline V gene provides CDR1 SGHVS and CDR2 FNYEAQ. Including the terminal cysteine and phenylalanine, the CDR3 comprises 15 residues. The sequence is cut down to CDR3 DNA, 45 bases in frame from base 1. V lost 4 bases and J lost 4 bases, and the count of bases not matched to a germline gene is 6. The chain couples TRBV7-6 to TRBJ2-1, with TRBD2 matching 8 junction bases. This clonotype was obtained from a woman aged 30 to 39 in good health and CMV-seronegative. The sequenced material came from PBMCs. The CDR3 has the sequence CASSSKRESYNEQFF. The nucleotides read TGTGCCAGCAGCTCCAAGCGGGAGTCGTACAATGAGCAGTTCTTC.